The text below deals with one T cell receptor beta chain. This entry comes from a study of blood T cell repertoires in COVID-19. Study as a whole: The samples span acute and convalescent COVID-19 from the United States, Italy and Spain. The cDNA or gDNA used as material had been derived from T cells, B-cell-depleted T cells, or PBMCs.

Sequenced by immunoSEQ multiplex PCR; TCRdb stores in-frame clones only, minus some. Of 200,000 to 300,000 clones in the sample, around 83% were seen once. Per germline, CDR1 LGHDT and CDR2 YNNKEL (reference sequence). This CDR3 comprises 15 residues. V dropped 5 bases and J dropped 2 bases, with 16 bases sitting between them. The chain uses TRBV3-1 (or the pseudogene TRBV3-2) and TRBJ2-7; TRBD1 might be the D (6 bases). What was sequenced was peripheral blood. The receptor was isolated from an older man with acute or convalescent COVID-19. Here the CDR3 reads CASSLGAQGAYEQYF. The CDR3 DNA reads as TGTGCCAGCAGCTTAGGAGCACAGGGTGCCTACGAGCAGTACTTC.